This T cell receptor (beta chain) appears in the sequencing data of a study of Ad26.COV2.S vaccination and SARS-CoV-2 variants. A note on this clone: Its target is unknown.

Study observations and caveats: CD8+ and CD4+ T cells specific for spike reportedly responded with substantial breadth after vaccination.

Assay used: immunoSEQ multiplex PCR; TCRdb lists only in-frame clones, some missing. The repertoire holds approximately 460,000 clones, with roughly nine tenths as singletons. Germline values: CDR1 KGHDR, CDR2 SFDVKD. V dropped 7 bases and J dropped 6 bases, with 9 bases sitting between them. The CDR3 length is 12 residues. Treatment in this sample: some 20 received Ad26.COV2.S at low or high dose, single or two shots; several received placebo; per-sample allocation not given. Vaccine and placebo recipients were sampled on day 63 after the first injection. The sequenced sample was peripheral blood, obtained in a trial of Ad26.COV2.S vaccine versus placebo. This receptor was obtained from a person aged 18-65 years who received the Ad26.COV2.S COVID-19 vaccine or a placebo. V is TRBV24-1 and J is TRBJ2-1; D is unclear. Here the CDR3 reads CATSDPGNEQFF. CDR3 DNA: TGTGCCACCAGCGATCCAGGCAATGAGCAGTTCTTC.